The 18 T cell receptor beta chains presented below share a single source sample, sequenced in a study of cytomegalovirus exposure and HLA in healthy donors. The PCR was carried out with 60 Vbeta primers and 13 Jbeta primers. TCRdb's copy holds only in-frame clones and misses some; the assay was immunoSEQ multiplex PCR. The sample consists of about 90,000 clones, about 72% of them appearing once. The sample taken for sequencing was PBMCs. The receptor set was obtained from a man younger than 45 in good health and CMV-seronegative.

This sequence joins TRBV9 and TRBJ2-3, with 9 bases aligning to TRBD2. The CDR3 sequence is 16 residues long. The germline V gene has CDR1 SGDLS and CDR2 YYNGEE. V lost 0 bases to trimming and J lost 3 bases; unmatched junction nucleotides: 5. DNA of the CDR3: TGTGCCAGCAGCGTAGAACCCAGCGGGGGGACAGATACGCAGTATTTT. Its translation: CASSVEPSGGTDTQYF.

The chain recombines TRBV6-6 with TRBJ1-1; D perhaps matches TRBD1 (6 bases). The CDR3 consists of 14 residues. Trimming took off 9 bases at V and 7 bases at J, with 21 bases between the two ends. Germline values: CDR1 MNHNY, CDR2 SVGAGI (reference sequence). The CDR3 DNA is TGTGCCAGTCACGGGGGGGCGCCCCGGCATGAAGCTTTCTTT. Its translation is CASHGGAPRHEAFF.

This clone was seen only once. This rearrangement joins TRBV29-1 to TRBJ1-2; D perhaps matches TRBD1 (5 bases). The CDR3 is 13 amino acids. Germline V gene data show CDR1 as SQVTM and CDR2 as ANQGSEA. V was cut by 2 bases and J by 5 bases, with 12 bases left in between. CDR3 nucleotides: TGCAGCGTTGAAACGACAGACCGATATGGCTACACCTTC. It encodes CSVETTDRYGYTF.

This chain connects TRBV25-1 to TRBJ2-2; TRBD1 matches 7 bases. The germline gives CDR1 MGHDK, CDR2 SYGVNS. The length of the CDR3 is 15 residues. The V and J ends lost 6 bases and 4 bases, in that order; junction bases with no gene match: 8. The CDR3 is CASSRDSVTTGELFF. The CDR3 nucleotides are TGTGCCAGCAGCCGGGACAGTGTCACCACCGGGGAGCTGTTTTTT.

The chain recombines TRBV29-1 with TRBJ2-7; 10 nucleotides line up with TRBD2. Trimming removed 7 bases from V and 6 bases from J; junction bases left unmatched: 9. The CDR3 loop spans 13 amino acids. The germline V gene encodes CDR1 SQVTM and CDR2 ANQGSEA. CDR3 sequence: CSAATSGPAEQYF. The CDR3 DNA sequence: TGCAGCGCTGCGACTAGCGGGCCCGCCGAGCAGTACTTC.

The rearrangement links TRBV5-1 to TRBJ1-4; TRBD1 matches at 10 bases. The V segment lost 0 bases and the J segment 7 bases; nucleotides outside the gene matches: 3. The length of the CDR3 is 15 residues. Germline V gives CDR1 SGHRS, CDR2 YFSETQ. The CDR3 spells CASSLETGGGEKLFF. CDR3 bases: TGCGCCAGCAGCTTGGAGACAGGGGGCGGTGAAAAACTGTTTTTT.

V usage is TRBV5-1 and J usage is TRBJ2-5; 7 positions agree with TRBD1. Germline loops: CDR1 SGHRS, CDR2 YFSETQ. Germline trimming cut 4 bases from V and 2 bases from J; bases unmatched to any gene: 8. This CDR3 is 15 amino acids long. The CDR3 DNA is TGCGCCAGCAGCACGTCCCCGGGACAGCAAGAGACCCAGTACTTC. Translated: CASSTSPGQQETQYF.

The chain recombines TRBV5-6 with TRBJ1-1; TRBD1 might be the D (5 bases). The CDR3 has 15 residues. Germline lookup yields CDR1 SGHDT and CDR2 YYEEEE. Trimming removed 2 bases at V and 1 base at J, with 12 bases between. Here the CDR3 DNA reads TGTGCCAGCAGCTTAAATGACAGACGGAACACTGAAGCTTTCTTT. Protein sequence: CASSLNDRRNTEAFF.

The gene calls are TRBV6-5 and TRBJ1-2; the D gene is possibly TRBD1 (6 bases). This CDR3 contains 13 residues. Trimming removed 5 bases at V and 5 bases at J, with 12 bases between. Germline assignment: CDR1 MNHEY and CDR2 SVGAGI. CDR3 amino acids: CASSGIQGYGYTF. CDR3 nucleotides: TGTGCCAGCAGTGGTATACAGGGTTATGGCTACACCTTC.

The chain is built from TRBV4-1 and TRBJ1-4; 10 bases agree with TRBD1. Germline CDR1 is MGHRA and CDR2 is YSYEKL. V lost 1 base, J lost 0 bases, and 14 bases stayed unmatched. This CDR3 region has 21 residues. Here the CDR3 reads CASSQAFRPGQGSATNEKLFF. The CDR3, as DNA: TGCGCCAGCAGCCAAGCATTCCGACCGGGACAGGGGAGTGCAACTAATGAAAAACTGTTTTTT.

V and J are TRBV12-5 and TRBJ1-3; maybe TRBD1 (5 bases). The length of the CDR3 is 14 residues. Trimming took 1 base from V and 8 from J, leaving 12 bases between them. The germline V gene encodes CDR1 LGHNT and CDR2 FRNRAP. As DNA, the CDR3 is TGTGCTAGTGGTTTGGGCGGACAATCCGACACCATATATTTT. Residues: CASGLGGQSDTIYF.

This chain joins TRBV9 and TRBJ2-7; 9 bases line up with TRBD2. Unmatched junction bases numbered 6, after V lost 0 bases and J lost 5 bases. This CDR3 contains 15 residues. Germline-derived CDR1 and CDR2 are SGDLS and YYNGEE. CDR3 amino acids: CASSVELAGMDEQYF. The CDR3 DNA follows: TGTGCCAGCAGCGTAGAGCTAGCGGGGATGGACGAGCAGTACTTC.

V is TRBV28 and J is TRBJ1-2, with TRBD1 identical over 9 bases. In germline, CDR1 is MDHEN, CDR2 SYDVKM. The CDR3 totals 13 residues. Unmatched junction bases numbered 6, after V lost 7 bases and J lost 6 bases. CDR3: CASISGTGNGYTF. DNA for the CDR3: TGTGCCAGCATCTCCGGGACAGGGAATGGCTACACCTTC.

This rearrangement joins TRBV6-1 to TRBJ1-2; the match to TRBD1 covers 8 bases. J gave up 7 bases and V 3 bases, and 10 bases lay outside the gene matches. The CDR3 totals 15 residues. Germline CDR1 reads MNHNS; CDR2 reads SASEGT. The CDR3 sequence: CASSDQQGVISGYTF. The CDR3, as DNA: TGTGCCAGCAGTGACCAACAGGGGGTTATCAGTGGCTACACCTTC.

The CDR3 DNA follows: TGTGCCAGCAGCGTCGGGGGGGCGGCCTACAATGAGCAGTTCTTC. Amino acids: CASSVGGAAYNEQFF. The chain recombines TRBV9 with TRBJ2-1; 8 bases line up with TRBD2. The trim removed 2 bases at V and 2 bases at J, leaving 3 bases unmatched. CDR3 length: 15 residues. Germline CDR1 and CDR2: SGDLS and YYNGEE.

V is TRBV27 and J is TRBJ2-7; 8 positions agree with TRBD1. The trim removed 4 bases at V and 2 bases at J, leaving 4 bases unmatched. The V gene's germline CDR1 is MNHEY and CDR2 SMNVEV (reference sequence). This CDR3 has 14 amino acids. Here the CDR3 DNA reads TGTGCCAGCAGTTCCCCAGGGGGCACCTACGAGCAGTACTTC. Translated, it gives CASSSPGGTYEQYF.

The chain links TRBV6-5 to TRBJ2-3; 8 bases map to TRBD2. This CDR3 is built from 15 residues. V lost 3 bases and J lost 6; bases outside the gene matches: 8. The germline V gene has CDR1 MNHEY and CDR2 SVGAGI. The CDR3 loop reads CASSYLSGRRDTQYF. The CDR3 nucleotides are TGTGCCAGCAGTTATCTAAGCGGGAGAAGGGATACGCAGTATTTT.

In this sample, this clone turned up a few times. The chain couples TRBV5-6 to TRBJ1-2; D is possibly TRBD1 (6 bases). The V end was cut by 1 base, the J end by 2 bases, with 9 bases between. This CDR3 has 14 amino acids. Germline lookup yields CDR1 SGHDT and CDR2 YYEEEE. The CDR3 DNA follows: TGTGCCAGCAGCTTGACCCAGGGGAACTATGGCTACACCTTC. The encoded protein is CASSLTQGNYGYTF. Full variable domain (rest looked up from reference TRBV5-6 and TRBJ1-2): DAGVTQSPTHLIKTRGQQVTLRCSPKSGHDTVSWYQQALGQGPQFIFQYYEEEERQRGNFPDRFSGHQFPNYSSELNVNALLLGDSALYLCASSLTQGNYGYTFGSGTRLTVV.